The rows below give T cell receptor beta chains drawn from one sample of a study of cytomegalovirus exposure and HLA in healthy donors. Method: immunoSEQ multiplex PCR; TCRdb's copy keeps in-frame clones and lacks some. The data contain about 110,000 clones, 55% to 75% of them singletons. The sample taken for sequencing was PBMCs. These receptors were collected from a man aged 25 to 40 in good health and CMV-seropositive. The CDR3 runs from the conserved cysteine through the conserved F or W. A D gene is named only where the DNA matches it firmly. Some rows have no size entry. The others give once, few or many, or a class for an expanded clone.

j_gene: TRBJ1-1
v_gene: TRBV25-1
d_gene: -
abundance: -
CDR3nt: TGTGCCAGCAGTGACTCCCCTACTGAAGCTTTCTTT
CDR3aa: CASSDSPTEAFF

j_gene: TRBJ2-7
v_gene: TRBV7-2
d_gene: -
abundance: few
CDR3nt: TGTGCCAGCACCCTAGGATCCTACGAGCAGTACTTC
CDR3aa: CASTLGSYEQYF

j_gene: TRBJ2-1
v_gene: TRBV5-6
d_gene: -
abundance: -
CDR3nt: TGTGCCAGCAGCGCCACACCGGAGAACTACAATGAGCAGTTCTTC
CDR3aa: CASSATPENYNEQFF

j_gene: TRBJ2-2
v_gene: TRBV6-5
d_gene: TRBD1
abundance: once
CDR3nt: TGTGCCAGCAGACTTGGACAGGGGGCCGGCGGGGAGCTGTTTTTT
CDR3aa: CASRLGQGAGGELFF

j_gene: TRBJ1-1
v_gene: TRBV6-1
d_gene: TRBD1
abundance: -
CDR3nt: TGTGCCAGCAGTGTGACAGGGGGTCGGGTTGAAGCTTTCTTT
CDR3aa: CASSVTGGRVEAFF

j_gene: TRBJ2-3
v_gene: TRBV7-8
d_gene: -
abundance: few
CDR3nt: TGTGCCAGCAGCTTAAGGTTGGGGGCCGCAGATACGCAGTATTTT
CDR3aa: CASSLRLGAADTQYF

j_gene: TRBJ1-1
v_gene: TRBV7-8
d_gene: TRBD1
abundance: once
CDR3nt: TGTGCCAGCAGCTTAGTAACAGGGGCGTTCGCTGAAGCTTTCTTT
CDR3aa: CASSLVTGAFAEAFF

j_gene: TRBJ2-7
v_gene: TRBV7-9
d_gene: TRBD1
abundance: -
CDR3nt: TGTGCCAGCAGCTCCGGGACAGGGCTCTACGAGCAGTACTTC
CDR3aa: CASSSGTGLYEQYF

j_gene: TRBJ1-4
v_gene: TRBV28
d_gene: -
abundance: -
CDR3nt: TGTGCCAGCCGCGAGCTGAATGAAAAACTGTTTTTT
CDR3aa: CASRELNEKLFF

j_gene: TRBJ2-6
v_gene: TRBV13
d_gene: -
abundance: -
CDR3nt: TGTGCCAGCAGCCAGAATGCGGTGAGGGCCAACGTCCTGACTTTC
CDR3aa: CASSQNAVRANVLTF

j_gene: TRBJ1-2
v_gene: TRBV14
d_gene: TRBD1
abundance: -
CDR3nt: TGTGCCAGCAGCCGGGCAGGGGGAACTCTTGGCTACACCTTC
CDR3aa: CASSRAGGTLGYTF

j_gene: TRBJ2-2
v_gene: TRBV6-1
d_gene: TRBD1
abundance: -
CDR3nt: TGTGCCAGCAGTGACAACAGGGGCACCGGGGAGCTGTTTTTT
CDR3aa: CASSDNRGTGELFF

j_gene: TRBJ2-3
v_gene: TRBV4-1
d_gene: -
abundance: -
CDR3nt: TGCGCCAGCAGCCTGGCGGGTACGCAGTATTTT
CDR3aa: CASSLAGTQYF